The TCR beta chain under discussion was sequenced for a study of T-cell reconstitution after alpha-beta-depleted transplantation in children. Unique molecular identifiers were incorporated into the prepared TCRbeta library. Via MiXCR, TCRdb re-called the PCR reads, giving one row per CDR3 protein. The sample has fewer than 700,000 distinct CDR3 sequences; 20% to 25% are singletons. Germline V gene sequence: CDR1 SEHNR, CDR2 FQNEAQ (reference sequence). The CDR3 has 15 residues. V was clipped by 9 bases and J by 4 bases, with 19 bases between them. In its sample, this clonotype was seen a few times. What it recognizes is unknown. General observations from the study: It was reported that alpha-beta T cells came from several hundred expanded graft clones (about two months after transplant). T-cell counts and diversity at one year post-transplant came mainly from newly produced T cells. Recipient T cells and thymic progenitors that survived gave rise to the high TCRbeta diversity observed at day 60 in some patients.

The sequences come from PBMCs, mostly from graft donor cells, collected 360 days after TCRalphabeta/CD19-depleted stem cell transplant. The TCR sequence derives from a boy in the first two years of life who had a stem cell transplant for acute myeloid leukemia, so the T cells may come from the graft donor. J is TRBJ1-5 and V is TRBV7-9; maybe TRBD1 (5 bases). The CDR3: CARSQTARRNQPQHF. The DNA for the CDR3 is TGTGCCAGGTCACAGACAGCGCGAAGAAATCAGCCCCAGCATTTT.